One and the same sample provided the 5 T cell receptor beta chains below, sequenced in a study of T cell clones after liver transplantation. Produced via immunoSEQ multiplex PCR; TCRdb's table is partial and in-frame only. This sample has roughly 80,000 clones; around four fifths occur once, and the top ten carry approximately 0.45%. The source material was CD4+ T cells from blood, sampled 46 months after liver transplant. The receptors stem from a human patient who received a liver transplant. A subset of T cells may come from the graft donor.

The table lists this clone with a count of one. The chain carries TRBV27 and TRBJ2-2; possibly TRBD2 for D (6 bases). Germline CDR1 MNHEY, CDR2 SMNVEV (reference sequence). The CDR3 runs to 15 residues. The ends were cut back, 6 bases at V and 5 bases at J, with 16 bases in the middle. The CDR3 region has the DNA TGTGCCAGCAGGATTACACGTGGAGGGACCGGGGAGCTGTTTTTT. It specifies CASRITRGGTGELFF.

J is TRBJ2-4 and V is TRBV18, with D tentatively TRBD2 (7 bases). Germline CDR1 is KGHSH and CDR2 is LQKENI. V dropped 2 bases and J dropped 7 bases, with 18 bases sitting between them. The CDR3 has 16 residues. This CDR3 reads CASSPYGGLVANIQYF. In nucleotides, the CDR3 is TGTGCCAGCTCACCATACGGGGGGCTGGTAGCGAACATTCAGTACTTC.

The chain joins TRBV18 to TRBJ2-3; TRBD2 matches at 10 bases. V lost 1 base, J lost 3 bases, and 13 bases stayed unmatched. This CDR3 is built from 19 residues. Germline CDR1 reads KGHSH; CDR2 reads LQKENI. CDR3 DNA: TGTGCCAGCTCACCACAGTCCAGCGGGAGGGCCTCCGGAACAGATACGCAGTATTTT. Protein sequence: CASSPQSSGRASGTDTQYF.

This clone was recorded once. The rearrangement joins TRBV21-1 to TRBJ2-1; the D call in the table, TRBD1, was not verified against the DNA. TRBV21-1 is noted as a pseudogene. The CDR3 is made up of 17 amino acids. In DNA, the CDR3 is TGTGCCAGCAGCTGTCGACCCCGACAGGAAAACCCCAATGAGCAGTTCTTC. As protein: CASSCRPRQENPNEQFF.

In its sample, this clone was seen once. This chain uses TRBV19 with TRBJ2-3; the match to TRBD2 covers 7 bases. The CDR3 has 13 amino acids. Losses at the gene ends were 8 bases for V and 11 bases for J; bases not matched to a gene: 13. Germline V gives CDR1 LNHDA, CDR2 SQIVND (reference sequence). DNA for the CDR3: TGTGCCAGTGATCAAAGAGGGCGGGGGAAGCAGTATTTT. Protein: CASDQRGRGKQYF.